These T cell receptor beta chains were read from a single sample in a study of T-cell reconstitution after alpha-beta-depleted transplantation in children. TCRdb re-derived calls from the PCR reads in MiXCR, one entry per CDR3 protein. The table has approximately 250,000 distinct CDR3 sequences, about 25% seen once. The sequences come from PBMCs, collected before TCRalphabeta/CD19-depleted stem cell transplant. Every receptor here comes from a girl aged 2-10 years with Fanconi anemia, due to receive a stem cell transplant. Each CDR3 is given with its conserved first and last residue. A D gene is named only where the DNA matches it firmly. Clone size is given for some rows only: seen once, a few or many times, or a class if the clone is expanded.

D gene,J gene,clone size,V gene,CDR3 protein,CDR3 DNA
TRBD2,TRBJ2-2,-,TRBV20-1,CSAFKRGHYTGELFF,TGCAGTGCTTTCAAGCGGGGGCACTACACCGGGGAGCTGTTTTTT
-,TRBJ1-5,few,TRBV12-3/TRBV12-4,CASSLDSRYSNQPQHF,TGTGCCAGCAGTTTAGACAGTCGTTATAGCAATCAGCCCCAGCATTTT
-,TRBJ1-1,-,TRBV28,CASSFPPQGQTEAFF,TGTGCCAGCAGTTTCCCTCCACAGGGACAAACTGAAGCTTTCTTT
-,TRBJ2-7,many,TRBV10-3,CAISEDSFGEQYF,TGTGCCATCAGTGAGGACAGTTTTGGCGAGCAGTACTTC
-,TRBJ2-2,many,TRBV11-2,CASSLFQAGTGELFF,TGTGCCAGCAGCTTATTTCAAGCCGGCACCGGGGAGCTGTTTTTT
TRBD1,TRBJ2-5,many,TRBV12-3/TRBV12-4,CASSIRGYQETQYF,TGTGCCAGCAGTATCAGGGGGTACCAAGAGACCCAGTACTTC
-,TRBJ2-1,many,TRBV12-3/TRBV12-4,CASSLWGSNEQFF,TGTGCCAGCAGTTTATGGGGGTCCAATGAGCAGTTCTTC
-,TRBJ2-7,-,TRBV30,CAWMQGGEQYF,TGTGCCTGGATGCAGGGAGGCGAGCAGTACTTC
TRBD2,TRBJ2-3,once,TRBV12-3/TRBV12-4,CARSSIRGTTTSTDTQYF,TGTGCCCGCAGTTCCATTCGGGGGACTACGACTAGCACAGATACGCAGTATTTT
TRBD2,TRBJ2-1,few,TRBV7-3,CASSLGSGLAVEQFF,TGTGCCAGCAGCTTAGGCTCGGGACTAGCGGTCGAGCAGTTCTTC
-,TRBJ2-6,many,TRBV6-1,CASRISDSRPGANVLTF,TGTGCCAGCAGAATCTCTGACAGCAGGCCTGGGGCCAACGTCCTGACTTTC
TRBD1,TRBJ2-2,many,TRBV20-1,CSASRGRTPLNTGELFF,TGCAGTGCTAGCAGGGGGCGAACTCCTTTAAACACCGGGGAGCTGTTTTTT
-,TRBJ1-5,many,TRBV12-3/TRBV12-4,CASSLDSGQVVGNQPQHF,TGTGCCAGCAGTTTAGATAGTGGGCAGGTCGTTGGCAATCAGCCCCAGCATTTT
TRBD2,TRBJ2-7,many,TRBV20-1,CSAYLGLPYEQYF,TGCAGTGCCTACTTGGGACTACCATACGAGCAGTACTTC
-,TRBJ2-1,few,TRBV7-3,CASSHRRGRDNEQFF,TGTGCCAGCAGCCATCGCCGGGGCCGGGACAATGAGCAGTTCTTC
TRBD1,TRBJ2-1,few,TRBV20-1,CSARAPGQGRYNEQFF,TGCAGTGCTAGAGCCCCGGGACAGGGACGATACAATGAGCAGTTCTTC
-,TRBJ2-2,-,TRBV12-3/TRBV12-4,CASSLVNRVNTGELFF,TGTGCCAGCAGTTTAGTCAACAGGGTAAACACCGGGGAGCTGTTTTTT
-,TRBJ2-3,few,TRBV7-2,CASSLSGGPADTQYF,TGTGCCAGCAGCTTATCCGGGGGGCCAGCAGATACGCAGTATTTT
-,TRBJ2-7,many,TRBV15,CATSRVSEGPGEQYF,TGTGCCACCAGCAGAGTGAGTGAGGGGCCGGGAGAGCAGTACTTC
TRBD2,TRBJ2-7,once,TRBV20-1,CSATRLAGGFYEQYF,TGCAGTGCTACACGACTAGCGGGAGGGTTTTACGAGCAGTACTTC
TRBD2,TRBJ2-1,-,TRBV28,CASSFGLAGGWSYNEQFF,TGTGCCAGCAGTTTCGGCCTAGCGGGTGGTTGGTCCTACAATGAGCAGTTCTTC
-,TRBJ2-5,-,TRBV7-2,CASSLDTQETQYF,TGTGCCAGCAGCTTAGACACACAAGAGACCCAGTACTTC
TRBD2,TRBJ2-3,few,TRBV12-3/TRBV12-4,CASSPTSGGSDTQYF,TGTGCCAGCAGCCCGACTAGCGGGGGGTCGGATACGCAGTATTTT
TRBD2,TRBJ2-1,few,TRBV7-6,CASSSPNGLVLNEQFF,TGTGCCAGCAGCTCCCCAAACGGACTAGTCCTCAATGAGCAGTTCTTC
-,TRBJ2-7,many,TRBV11-2,CASSLVGAGSYEQYF,TGTGCCAGCAGCTTAGTAGGGGCAGGGTCCTACGAGCAGTACTTC
TRBD2,TRBJ2-1,many,TRBV12-3/TRBV12-4,CASRVTSGSYNEQFF,TGTGCCAGCAGAGTCACTAGCGGGTCATACAATGAGCAGTTCTTC
TRBD2,TRBJ2-1,few,TRBV7-3,CASSLALAPYNEQFF,TGTGCCAGCAGCTTAGCACTAGCGCCTTACAATGAGCAGTTCTTC
-,TRBJ2-1,many,TRBV6-5,CASSHTYSSWGQYNEQFF,TGTGCCAGCAGTCACACCTATAGTTCGTGGGGACAATACAATGAGCAGTTCTTC
-,TRBJ2-5,-,TRBV4-1,CASSPLEFEGVQETQYF,TGCGCCAGCAGCCCGCTGGAGTTCGAAGGAGTCCAAGAGACCCAGTACTTC
-,TRBJ2-2,few,TRBV12-3/TRBV12-4,CASSSSSTNTGELFF,TGTGCCAGCAGTTCCTCTTCTACGAACACCGGGGAGCTGTTTTTT
TRBD1,TRBJ1-1,many,TRBV12-3/TRBV12-4,CASSFLRQGTEAFF,TGTGCCAGCAGTTTTCTAAGACAGGGGACTGAAGCTTTCTTT
-,TRBJ2-1,many,TRBV29-1,CSVASNNEQFF,TGCAGCGTTGCCTCAAACAATGAGCAGTTCTTC
-,TRBJ2-3,-,TRBV6-5,CASSYFGGPRSTDTQYF,TGTGCCAGCAGTTACTTCGGGGGGCCGCGTAGCACAGATACGCAGTATTTT
-,TRBJ2-1,many,TRBV20-1,CSAANNEQFF,TGCAGTGCAGCCAACAATGAGCAGTTCTTC
-,TRBJ2-7,many,TRBV20-1,CSARDIPSSYEQYF,TGCAGTGCTAGAGATATTCCGAGCTCCTACGAGCAGTACTTC
TRBD2,TRBJ2-3,-,TRBV28,CASSPPGLAGGRTDTQYF,TGTGCCAGCAGCCCTCCGGGACTAGCGGGGGGGCGCACAGATACGCAGTATTTT
-,TRBJ1-2,many,TRBV29-1,CSVGGPIYGYTF,TGCAGCGTTGGGGGTCCTATCTATGGCTACACCTTC